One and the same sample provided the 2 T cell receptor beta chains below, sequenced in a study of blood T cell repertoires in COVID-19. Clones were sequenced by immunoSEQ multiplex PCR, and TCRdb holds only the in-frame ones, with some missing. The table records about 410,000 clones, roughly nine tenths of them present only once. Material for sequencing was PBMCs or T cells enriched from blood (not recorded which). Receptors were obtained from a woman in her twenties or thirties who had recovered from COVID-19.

The CDR3 region is CASSLTSEPQYF. As DNA, the CDR3 is TGTGCCAGCAGCCTAACTAGCGAGCCGCAGTATTTT. This chain connects TRBV3-1 (or the pseudogene TRBV3-2) to TRBJ2-3; TRBD2 aligns across 7 bases. The junction had 5 bases not matched to a gene; V was cut back by 4 bases and J by 10 bases. Germline assignment: CDR1 LGHDT and CDR2 YNNKEL (reference sequence). The CDR3 is 12 amino acids.

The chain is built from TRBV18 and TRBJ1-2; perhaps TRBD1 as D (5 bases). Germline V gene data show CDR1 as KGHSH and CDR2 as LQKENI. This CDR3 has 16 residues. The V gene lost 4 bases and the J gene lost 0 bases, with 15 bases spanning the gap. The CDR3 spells CASSRKTDQANYGYTF. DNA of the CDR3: TGTGCCAGCTCACGCAAGACAGACCAGGCTAACTATGGCTACACCTTC.